The 27 T cell receptor beta chains in this list originate from one sample, sequenced in a study of blood T cell repertoires in COVID-19. Assay used: immunoSEQ multiplex PCR; TCRdb lists only in-frame clones, some missing. The sample lists approximately 170,000 clones, about 86% seen once, with 3.7% in the top ten. Material for sequencing was peripheral blood. The receptors here all came from a man younger than 35 with active or convalescent COVID-19.

The genes are TRBV4-2 and TRBJ1-1; 9 bases agree with TRBD1. The CDR3 contains 18 residues. The germline V gene encodes CDR1 LGHNA and CDR2 YNFKEQ. Trimming at V came to 2 bases and at J to 1 base, leaving 11 bases not matched to a gene. The CDR3 reads CASSQQPSGTGSNTEAFF. CDR3 in DNA: TGTGCCAGCAGCCAACAACCCTCCGGGACAGGGTCGAACACTGAAGCTTTCTTT.

This chain links TRBV29-1 with TRBJ2-1; perhaps TRBD1 as D (5 bases). The germline CDR1 and CDR2 sequences are SQVTM and ANQGSEA. The CDR3 extends over 12 amino acids. Trimming left V 6 bases short and J 2 bases short, with 8 bases between. CDR3 nucleotides: TGCAGCGTCCAGGGAACCTACAATGAGCAGTTCTTC. Translation gives CSVQGTYNEQFF.

V is TRBV7-9 and J is TRBJ1-2; 10 nucleotides align to TRBD1. The CDR3 is made up of 15 amino acids. V trimming: 4 bases; J trimming: 8 bases; junction bases outside the gene matches: 10. Germline CDR1 SEHNR, CDR2 FQNEAQ (reference sequence). The DNA of the CDR3 is TGTGCCAGCAGCTCTACCTCCGGGACAGGGGCGGGCTACACCTTC. This encodes CASSSTSGTGAGYTF.

The genes are TRBV21-1 and TRBJ1-4. TRBV21-1 is a known pseudogene. CDR3 length: 20 residues. Here the CDR3 reads CASSKVAGRRHRTPSEKLFF. The CDR3 bases are TGTGCCAGCAGCAAAGTTGCAGGGAGGAGGCATCGGACCCCCAGCGAAAAACTGTTTTTT.

Only one count was recorded for this clone. The CDR3 DNA sequence: TGTGCCAGCAGTTTTGAGGCCAGGGGTGGCTACACCTTC. Protein sequence: CASSFEARGGYTF. The chain joins TRBV12-3 or TRBV12-4 to TRBJ1-2, with a tentative D call TRBD1 (6 bases). V was trimmed by 3 bases and J by 7 bases, leaving 12 bases between them. The CDR3 length is 13 residues.

This clone was detected a few times. This chain uses TRBV7-8 with TRBJ1-1, with a weak D call TRBD1 (6 bases). The CDR3 contains 15 residues. CDR1 and CDR2 from the germline V gene are SGHVS and FQNEAQ. V was shortened by 1 base and J by 5 bases, with 14 bases between the two germline ends. CDR3 sequence (DNA): TGTGCCAGCAGCTTAGGGGCGGGGGGCTCGACTGAAGCTTTCTTT. Translated, it gives CASSLGAGGSTEAFF.

The chain joins TRBV9 to TRBJ1-1, with D unclear. The germline V gene encodes CDR1 SGDLS and CDR2 YYNGEE. Trimming shortened V by 0 bases and J by 3 bases, and 12 bases separated the two germline ends. The CDR3 totals 15 residues. CDR3 in DNA: TGTGCCAGCAGCGTAGTAATCGGGGTTGACACTGAAGCTTTCTTT. This sequence encodes CASSVVIGVDTEAFF. The variable domain in full, with the rest retrieved from reference TRBV9 and TRBJ1-1, is DSGVTQTPKHLITATGQRVTLRCSPRSGDLSVYWYQQSLDQGLQFLIQYYNGEERAKGNILERFSAQQFPDLHSELNLSSLELGDSALYFCASSVVIGVDTEAFFGQGTRLTVV.

At least ten counts were recorded for this clone. This chain uses TRBV28 with TRBJ1-4; 7 nucleotides match TRBD1. The CDR3 has 14 residues. The J segment lost 6 bases and the V segment lost 6 bases, leaving 7 bases of the junction unmatched. Looked up from germline, CDR1 is MDHEN and CDR2 is SYDVKM. CDR3 sequence reads: CASSRAGTDEKLFF. The CDR3 DNA sequence: TGTGCCAGCAGCCGAGCCGGGACAGATGAAAAACTGTTTTTT. The full variable domain, with the rest looked up from reference TRBV28 and TRBJ1-4, is DVKVTQSSRYLVKRTGEKVFLECVQDMDHENMFWYRQDPGLGLRLIYFSYDVKMKEKGDIPEGYSVSREKKERFSLILESASTNQTSMYLCASSRAGTDEKLFFGSGTQLSVL.

This chain uses TRBV11-1 with TRBJ1-1, with D perhaps TRBD1 (5 bases). Trimming shortened V by 3 bases and J by 4 bases, and 6 bases separated the two germline ends. CDR1 is SGHAT and CDR2 is FQDESV in the germline V gene (reference sequence). The CDR3 has 12 amino acids. CDR3 in amino acids: CASSFRVTEAFF. DNA for the CDR3: TGTGCCAGCAGCTTCAGGGTCACTGAAGCTTTCTTT.

This chain joins TRBV2 and TRBJ1-1; TRBD1 might be the D (6 bases). Trimming cost V 5 bases and J 2 bases, with 15 bases left between them. Germline assignment: CDR1 SNHLY and CDR2 FYNNEI. CDR3 size: 15 residues. CDR3 DNA sequence: TGTGCCAGCAGTAGACAGGTCGTACAAAACACTGAAGCTTTCTTT. The encoded protein is CASSRQVVQNTEAFF. Using reference TRBV2 and TRBJ1-1 for the parts outside the CDR3, the full variable domain is EPEVTQTPSHQVTQMGQEVILRCVPISNHLYFYWYRQILGQKVEFLVSFYNNEISEKSEIFDDQFSVERPDGSNFTLKIRSTKLEDSAMYFCASSRQVVQNTEAFFGQGTRLTVV.

This clone was counted only a few times. The chain employs TRBV11-2 and TRBJ1-4, with D possibly matching TRBD1 (6 bases). Germline loops: CDR1 SGHAT, CDR2 FQNNGV. The CDR3 contains 14 residues. Trimming left V 5 bases short and J 8 bases short, with 15 bases between. The CDR3 here is CASSTGHSFEKLFF. In DNA form, the CDR3 reads TGTGCCAGCAGCACGGGACACTCGTTCGAAAAACTGTTTTTT.

V and J are TRBV28 and TRBJ1-2; tentatively, D is TRBD1 (5 bases). This CDR3 comprises 15 residues. The germline gives CDR1 MDHEN, CDR2 SYDVKM. The V gene lost 3 bases and the J gene lost 2 bases, with 13 bases spanning the gap. The CDR3 sequence: CASSLQGGLNYGYTF. DNA of the CDR3: TGTGCCAGCAGTTTGCAGGGAGGGCTAAACTATGGCTACACCTTC.

This clone has just one count. The chain links TRBV28 to TRBJ2-7, with a tentative D call TRBD2 (6 bases). The CDR3 contains 13 residues. CDR1 is MDHEN and CDR2 is SYDVKM in the germline V gene. Trimming shortened V by 3 bases and J by 7 bases, and 13 bases separated the two germline ends. CDR3 protein: CASSFGGRGEQYV. DNA for the CDR3: TGTGCCAGCAGTTTCGGGGGTCGTGGGGAGCAGTACGTC.

In its sample, this clone was seen a few times. This rearrangement joins TRBV7-8 to TRBJ1-4; D not certain. Germline lookup yields CDR1 SGHVS and CDR2 FQNEAQ. The CDR3 is 15 residues long. V lost 4 bases and J 4 bases, leaving 13 bases between the germline ends. The CDR3 here is CASSWAHLLNEKLFF. In nucleotides, the CDR3 is TGTGCCAGCAGCTGGGCACATCTACTTAATGAAAAACTGTTTTTT.

This clone was seen only a few times. The chain has TRBV10-1 and TRBJ1-2; D may be TRBD1 (5 bases). The CDR3 contains 21 residues. V was shortened by 6 bases and J by 2 bases, with 34 bases between the two germline ends. Germline CDR1 reads WNHNN; CDR2 reads SYGVQD (reference sequence). The CDR3 nucleotides read TGCGCCAGCAGCTACGGGACTGATACTCAACGGGTGGGATCCGTAAACTATGGCTACACCTTC. It yields the protein CASSYGTDTQRVGSVNYGYTF.

The V gene is TRBV3-1 (or the pseudogene TRBV3-2), the J gene TRBJ1-3; no definite D call. The germline V and J ends were trimmed by 7 bases and 1 base, with 14 bases remaining between them. CDR3 size: 15 residues. CDR1 is LGHDT and CDR2 is YNNKEL in the germline V gene (reference sequence). CDR3 amino acids: CASTPSEGSGNTIYF. The CDR3 coding sequence is TGTGCCAGCACCCCAAGTGAGGGTTCTGGAAACACCATATATTTT.

This rearrangement joins TRBV10-3 to TRBJ1-4; a possible D gene is TRBD1 (5 bases). Germline lookup yields CDR1 ENHRY and CDR2 SYGVKD. V was trimmed by 3 bases and J by 1 base, leaving 9 bases between them. The CDR3 has 15 residues. Written as DNA, the CDR3 is TGTGCCATCAGTGACTCGGGGGGAACTAATGAAAAACTGTTTTTT. Its protein product is CAISDSGGTNEKLFF.

The V call is TRBV14, the J call TRBJ2-2, with D possibly matching TRBD1 (5 bases). The V gene lost 1 base and the J gene lost 5 bases, with 17 bases spanning the gap. The CDR3 loop spans 17 amino acids. Germline V gene lookup returns CDR1 SGHDN and CDR2 FVKESK. The CDR3 is CASSQGSIGVWTGELFF. For the CDR3, the DNA is TGTGCCAGCAGCCAAGGAAGCATAGGGGTTTGGACCGGGGAGCTGTTTTTT.

The count of this clone is one. CDR3 bases: TGTGCCAGCAGCCAAGGGACAGGCGATAATCAGCCCCAGCATTTT. This codes for CASSQGTGDNQPQHF. V gene TRBV7-8 combines with J gene TRBJ1-5; 8 nucleotides align to TRBD1. The length of the CDR3 is 15 residues. With 5 bases clipped from V and 4 bases from J, the junction kept 7 bases outside the gene matches. Germline CDR1 is SGHVS and CDR2 is FQNEAQ.

This clone was recorded once. This chain links TRBV11-2 with TRBJ1-2; 7 bases map to TRBD1. V gave up 5 bases and J gave up 4 bases; unmatched junction bases: 10. Germline-derived CDR1 and CDR2 are SGHAT and FQNNGV. The length of the CDR3 is 15 residues. As DNA, the CDR3 is TGTGCCAGCAGCGTCAACCGGGACAGCCCCTATGGCTACACCTTC. It translates to CASSVNRDSPYGYTF.

The rearrangement uses TRBV16 and TRBJ1-5; unclear D gene. CDR1 and CDR2 (germline): KGHSY, FQNENV. There are 19 residues in the CDR3. V gave up 1 base and J gave up 0 bases, with 19 bases separating them. The CDR3 loop reads CASSQFRALHDYSNQPQHF. In nucleotides, the CDR3 is TGTGCCAGCAGCCAATTTAGGGCTCTCCACGACTATAGCAATCAGCCCCAGCATTTT.

The V call is TRBV18, the J call TRBJ1-1; 7 nucleotides agree with TRBD1. The CDR3 loop spans 14 amino acids. Trimming took 5 bases from V and 2 from J; bases not matched to a gene: 5. Germline V gene data show CDR1 as KGHSH and CDR2 as LQKENI. CDR3 sequence (DNA): TGTGCCAGCTCATTCCGGGACAGTAACACTGAAGCTTTCTTT. It yields the protein CASSFRDSNTEAFF.

The chain employs TRBV5-1 and TRBJ2-2; no clear D. Germline V gene lookup returns CDR1 SGHRS and CDR2 YFSETQ. This CDR3 region has 13 residues. Trimming shortened V by 4 bases and J by 4 bases, and 8 bases separated the two germline ends. CDR3 amino acids: CASSPDFTGELFF. The CDR3 nucleotides read TGCGCCAGCAGCCCAGACTTCACCGGGGAGCTGTTTTTT.

The V gene is TRBV19, the J gene TRBJ1-2; maybe TRBD1 (6 bases). The CDR3 loop spans 15 amino acids. CDR1 and CDR2 from the germline V gene are LNHDA and SQIVND (reference sequence). V was pared by 5 bases and J by 4 bases, with 17 bases between. The CDR3: CASSLQVDRIYGYTF. The CDR3 coding sequence is TGTGCCAGTAGTCTCCAAGTGGACAGAATCTATGGCTACACCTTC.

The chain has TRBV30 and TRBJ2-5, with D possibly being TRBD2 (5 bases). Trimming shortened V by 5 bases and J by 5 bases, and 18 bases separated the two germline ends. The germline CDR1 and CDR2 sequences are GTSNPN and SVGIG (reference sequence). The CDR3 is made up of 14 amino acids. CDR3 loop: CAWGVGAVGETQYF. As DNA, the CDR3 is TGTGCCTGGGGGGTTGGAGCGGTAGGGGAGACCCAGTACTTC.

The chain joins TRBV9 to TRBJ1-2, with 7 bases matching TRBD1. CDR3 length: 15 amino acids. CDR1 is SGDLS and CDR2 is YYNGEE in the germline V gene. The V gene end was trimmed by 3 bases and the J gene end by 2 bases; junction bases not matched to a gene: 7. The DNA for the CDR3 is TGTGCCAGCAGCGCCCCGACAGGGACGAACTATGGCTACACCTTC. Its protein product is CASSAPTGTNYGYTF.

The genes are TRBV18 and TRBJ2-7; no reliable D call. The CDR3 spans 15 residues. V lost 1 base and J 7 bases, leaving 17 bases between the germline ends. Per germline, CDR1 KGHSH and CDR2 LQKENI. The CDR3 DNA reads TGTGCCAGCTCACCACGCCAGTCGGATGTCGGGGAGCAGTACTTC. Translated, it gives CASSPRQSDVGEQYF. Complete variable domain (other parts from reference TRBV18 and TRBJ2-7): NAGVMQNPRHLVRRRGQEARLRCSPMKGHSHVYWYRQLPEEGLKFMVYLQKENIIDESGMPKERFSAEFPKEGPSILRIQQVVRGDSAAYFCASSPRQSDVGEQYFGPGTRLTVT.